This is a list of T cell receptor beta chains from one sample in a study of Ad26.COV2.S vaccination and SARS-CoV-2 variants. Repertoires were generated with immunoSEQ multiplex PCR, while TCRdb's copy carries only in-frame clones and drops some. Among roughly 700,000 clones listed, around 90% were seen once. The input for sequencing was peripheral blood, taken in a trial of Ad26.COV2.S vaccine versus placebo. The receptors were gathered from a person aged 18-65 years who received the Ad26.COV2.S COVID-19 vaccine or a placebo. The CDR3 runs from the conserved cysteine through the conserved F or W. Each record gives: V gene, clone size, D gene, J gene, CDR3 protein, CDR3 DNA. A D gene is named only where the DNA matches it firmly. Clone size is given for some rows only: seen once, a few or many times, or a class if the clone is expanded.

V: TRBV4-2; size: few; D: -; J: TRBJ1-5; CDR3: CASSPSGNQPQHF; DNA: TGTGCCAGCAGCCCGTCCGGCAATCAGCCCCAGCATTTT
V: TRBV3-1/TRBV3-2; size: once; D: -; J: TRBJ2-1; CDR3: CASSQGWHEQFF; DNA: TGTGCCAGCAGCCAAGGTTGGCATGAGCAGTTCTTC
V: TRBV30; size: -; D: -; J: TRBJ2-5; CDR3: CAWSADRYQETQYF; DNA: TGTGCCTGGAGCGCAGACAGGTACCAAGAGACCCAGTACTTC
V: TRBV15; size: -; D: TRBD2; J: TRBJ2-1; CDR3: CATSRGRGQRESGYNEQFF; DNA: TGTGCCACCAGCAGAGGGAGAGGGCAGCGGGAGAGCGGGTACAATGAGCAGTTCTTC
V: TRBV7-3; size: -; D: TRBD1; J: TRBJ2-5; CDR3: CASSFDREETQYF; DNA: TGTGCCAGCAGCTTCGACAGGGAGGAGACCCAGTACTTC
V: TRBV7-9; size: -; D: -; J: TRBJ1-2; CDR3: CASSLTVSGYTF; DNA: TGTGCCAGCAGCTTAACGGTGTCGGGCTACACCTTC
V: TRBV6-4; size: -; D: -; J: TRBJ2-1; CDR3: CASSDADTAEYYNEQFF; DNA: TGTGCCAGCAGTGACGCGGACACGGCCGAATACTACAATGAGCAGTTCTTC
V: TRBV10-3; size: -; D: -; J: TRBJ1-2; CDR3: CAIRGHGGAHGYTF; DNA: TGTGCCATCAGGGGACATGGAGGGGCCCATGGCTACACCTTC
V: TRBV23-1; size: -; D: TRBD2; J: TRBJ2-7; CDR3: CASSQKTSGTYEQYF; DNA: TGCGCCAGCAGTCAGAAAACTAGCGGAACCTACGAGCAGTACTTC
V: TRBV3-1/TRBV3-2; size: -; D: -; J: TRBJ2-1; CDR3: CASSLSGVNEQFF; DNA: TGTGCCAGCAGCCTTTCCGGGGTCAATGAGCAGTTCTTC
V: TRBV2; size: few; D: TRBD2; J: TRBJ2-5; CDR3: CASQSGTTRETQYF; DNA: TGTGCCAGCCAGAGCGGGACGACCCGAGAGACCCAGTACTTC
V: TRBV13; size: -; D: TRBD1; J: TRBJ2-5; CDR3: CASSHRGRETQYF; DNA: TGTGCCAGCAGCCACAGGGGACGGGAGACCCAGTACTTC
V: TRBV5-1; size: -; D: -; J: TRBJ2-7; CDR3: CASSRPGSYEQYF; DNA: TGCGCCAGCAGCCGCCCGGGCTCCTACGAGCAGTACTTC
V: TRBV29-1; size: -; D: -; J: TRBJ2-1; CDR3: CSTIYINEQFF; DNA: TGCAGCACTATTTACATCAATGAGCAGTTCTTC
V: TRBV18; size: -; D: -; J: TRBJ2-1; CDR3: CASQTQPGGNEQFF; DNA: TGTGCCAGCCAGACCCAGCCCGGAGGCAATGAGCAGTTCTTC
V: TRBV19; size: -; D: TRBD1; J: TRBJ1-5; CDR3: CASRVTGMVNQPQHF; DNA: TGTGCCAGTAGAGTGACAGGGATGGTGAATCAGCCCCAGCATTTT
V: TRBV7-9; size: -; D: -; J: TRBJ2-7; CDR3: CASRSAGGSHEQYF; DNA: TGTGCCAGCAGATCCGCCGGGGGTTCCCACGAGCAGTACTTC
V: TRBV19; size: -; D: TRBD2; J: TRBJ2-1; CDR3: CASKPSGSYNEQFF; DNA: TGTGCCAGTAAACCTAGCGGCTCCTACAATGAGCAGTTCTTC
V: TRBV10-3; size: -; D: TRBD2; J: TRBJ2-6; CDR3: CAITRMGGFLSGANVLTF; DNA: TGTGCCATCACCCGCATGGGAGGGTTCCTCTCTGGGGCCAACGTCCTGACTTTC
V: TRBV10-1; size: -; D: -; J: TRBJ2-2; CDR3: CASRAGSNTGELFF; DNA: TGCGCCAGCAGGGCGGGATCGAACACCGGGGAGCTGTTTTTT
V: TRBV6-5; size: -; D: -; J: TRBJ2-7; CDR3: CASSYSADSYEQYF; DNA: TGTGCCAGCAGTTACTCTGCAGACTCCTACGAGCAGTACTTC
V: TRBV30; size: -; D: -; J: TRBJ1-2; CDR3: CAWSATEPPTF; DNA: TGTGCCTGGAGTGCTACAGAGCCTCCCACCTTC
V: TRBV20-1; size: -; D: -; J: TRBJ2-1; CDR3: CSARVGDEQFF; DNA: TGCAGTGCTAGGGTGGGGGATGAGCAGTTCTTC
V: TRBV12-3/TRBV12-4; size: -; D: -; J: TRBJ2-7; CDR3: CASSLGGVGEQYF; DNA: TGTGCCAGCAGTTTAGGCGGGGTCGGGGAGCAGTACTTC
V: TRBV30; size: -; D: -; J: TRBJ1-4; CDR3: CAWSVSRTANEKLFF; DNA: TGTGCCTGGAGTGTAAGCAGGACAGCTAATGAAAAACTGTTTTTT
V: TRBV5-1; size: -; D: -; J: TRBJ1-2; CDR3: CASSSGTAASSYTF; DNA: TGCGCCAGCAGCTCCGGGACCGCGGCAAGTAGCTACACCTTC
V: TRBV14; size: -; D: -; J: TRBJ2-1; CDR3: CASSQPGANPFF; DNA: TGTGCCAGCAGCCAACCGGGAGCCAATCCGTTCTTC
V: TRBV7-2; size: -; D: TRBD1; J: TRBJ1-5; CDR3: CASSLWTGLSQPQHF; DNA: TGTGCCAGCAGCTTATGGACAGGGTTGAGTCAGCCCCAGCATTTT
V: TRBV24-1; size: -; D: TRBD1; J: TRBJ1-2; CDR3: CATSDLDRVQGYTF; DNA: TGTGCCACCAGTGATCTCGACAGGGTTCAAGGCTACACCTTC
V: TRBV18; size: once; D: TRBD2; J: TRBJ2-7; CDR3: CASSPAGGPAYEQYF; DNA: TGTGCCAGCTCACCAGCGGGAGGGCCCGCCTACGAGCAGTACTTC
V: TRBV18; size: -; D: TRBD1; J: TRBJ2-5; CDR3: CASSPRLGQGEETQYF; DNA: TGTGCCAGCTCACCACGGCTGGGCCAGGGGGAAGAGACCCAGTACTTC
V: TRBV19; size: -; D: -; J: TRBJ1-1; CDR3: CASRTTGANTEAFF; DNA: TGTGCCAGTAGAACTACCGGGGCAAACACTGAAGCTTTCTTT
V: TRBV3-1/TRBV3-2; size: -; D: -; J: TRBJ2-3; CDR3: CASSQESALGLRVGDTQYF; DNA: TGTGCCAGCAGCCAAGAAAGCGCGTTGGGACTGAGGGTTGGCGATACGCAGTATTTT
V: TRBV10-2; size: -; D: TRBD2; J: TRBJ2-1; CDR3: CASSVLAGRYNEQFF; DNA: TGCGCCAGCAGTGTACTAGCGGGGAGGTACAATGAGCAGTTCTTC
V: TRBV6-5; size: -; D: TRBD1; J: TRBJ2-5; CDR3: CASSYSGQGSGETQYF; DNA: TGTGCCAGCAGTTACTCCGGACAGGGGTCTGGAGAGACCCAGTACTTC
V: TRBV6-2/TRBV6-3; size: -; D: -; J: TRBJ2-1; CDR3: CASSRDGVYNEQFF; DNA: TGTGCCAGCAGCCGCGACGGGGTTTACAATGAGCAGTTCTTC
V: TRBV6-6; size: few; D: -; J: TRBJ2-3; CDR3: CASSNTGRDTQYF; DNA: TGTGCCAGCAGTAACACAGGGAGAGATACGCAGTATTTT
V: TRBV7-9; size: -; D: -; J: TRBJ1-2; CDR3: CASSFHRTANYGYTF; DNA: TGTGCCAGCAGCTTCCACCGGACAGCTAACTATGGCTACACCTTC
V: TRBV19; size: -; D: TRBD1; J: TRBJ2-2; CDR3: CASRSGTANTGELFF; DNA: TGTGCCAGTAGATCCGGGACAGCGAACACCGGGGAGCTGTTTTTT
V: TRBV7-2; size: -; D: -; J: TRBJ2-1; CDR3: CASKPGTGWVNEQFF; DNA: TGTGCCAGCAAGCCCGGGACGGGATGGGTAAATGAGCAGTTCTTC
V: TRBV27; size: -; D: -; J: TRBJ1-1; CDR3: CASSLGPRAEAFF; DNA: TGTGCCAGCAGTTTAGGGCCTCGCGCTGAAGCTTTCTTT
V: TRBV7-2; size: few; D: TRBD2; J: TRBJ2-7; CDR3: CASSPVGTSGSYEQYF; DNA: TGTGCCAGCAGCCCCGTCGGGACTAGCGGTTCCTACGAGCAGTACTTC
V: TRBV7-9; size: -; D: TRBD1; J: TRBJ1-3; CDR3: CAYRGASSGNTIYF; DNA: TGTGCCTACAGGGGGGCGTCCTCTGGAAACACCATATATTTT
V: TRBV5-8; size: -; D: TRBD2; J: TRBJ2-1; CDR3: CASSLGSGRINEQFF; DNA: TGTGCCAGCAGCTTGGGTAGCGGGAGAATAAATGAGCAGTTCTTC
V: TRBV5-4; size: -; D: TRBD2; J: TRBJ2-7; CDR3: CASSPGGGYEQYF; DNA: TGTGCCAGCAGCCCCGGGGGGGGCTACGAGCAGTACTTC
V: TRBV14; size: -; D: TRBD1; J: TRBJ2-2; CDR3: CASSTRTGDGTGELFF; DNA: TGTGCCAGCAGTACCCGGACAGGGGACGGGACCGGGGAGCTGTTTTTT
V: TRBV6-2/TRBV6-3; size: many; D: -; J: TRBJ2-1; CDR3: CASSYREFSVNEQFF; DNA: TGTGCCAGCAGTTACCGGGAGTTCAGCGTGAATGAGCAGTTCTTC
V: TRBV18; size: -; D: -; J: TRBJ1-5; CDR3: CASSPQGVSQPQHF; DNA: TGTGCCAGCTCACCACAGGGGGTCTCTCAGCCCCAGCATTTT
V: TRBV19; size: -; D: TRBD1; J: TRBJ2-6; CDR3: CASSPKDRSYSGANVLTF; DNA: TGTGCCAGTAGTCCAAAGGACAGGTCTTACTCTGGGGCCAACGTCCTGACTTTC
V: TRBV5-1; size: -; D: TRBD1; J: TRBJ1-1; CDR3: CASSLAGQGLYAFF; DNA: TGCGCCAGCAGCTTGGCGGGACAGGGATTGTATGCTTTCTTT
V: TRBV19; size: -; D: -; J: TRBJ2-1; CDR3: CASSMVPGSRYEQFF; DNA: TGTGCCAGTAGTATGGTCCCCGGGAGCAGGTATGAGCAGTTCTTC
V: TRBV4-2; size: -; D: -; J: TRBJ1-5; CDR3: CASSQRRGDQPQHF; DNA: TGTGCCAGCAGCCAAAGGAGGGGGGATCAGCCCCAGCATTTT